This TCR beta chain was identified during a study of blood T cell repertoires in COVID-19 (dated by TCRdb to the early 2020s). Background on the whole study: The collaborator samples originated in the United States, Italy and Spain and spanned the acute and convalescent phases of COVID-19. The material from the prospective study consisted of cDNA or gDNA derived from T cells, B-cell-depleted T cells, or PBMCs. Subjects who had been exposed to COVID-19, were actively infected with it, or had recovered from it provided the deeply sampled blood TCRbeta repertoires that made up the dataset. A freely available public database, intended as a resource for researchers studying the immune response to SARS-CoV-2, is where the repertoires were released. The samples were drawn from the first 160 participants of the ongoing ImmuneRACE study and from 1,254 subjects provided by 6 global collaborators. Sample metadata almost always included a de-identified subject ID, COVID-19 status, age in years and sex. Where HLA class I and class II types were available, the types were taken from metadata supplied by the sample provider, not from assay-based typing.

TCRbeta CDR3 regions were amplified from genomic DNA using the immunoSEQ Assay, a bias-controlled multiplex PCR. In the authors' own workflow: Nucleated cell counts per sample were estimated from amplification of reference gene primers within the assay. To quantify the absolute abundance of each unique TCRbeta CDR3 rearrangement, sequence reads were collapsed and filtered. For each sample, productive Simpson clonality was calculated as the square root of Simpson's diversity index across productive rearrangements. This is the immuneACCESS table as TCRdb keeps it, with only in-frame sequences that have V and J called. A part of the clones is gone; compared with another copy, unresolved V genes explain less than half, and the rest is unexplained. From that table come the V and J calls and clone size; the DNA was used to work out D and trimming. Here the sample has 66,000 or so clones; roughly 75% occur a single time. The ten largest clones represent around 9.6% of the sample.

The collaborating institutions used their own protocols to collect whole blood in K2EDTA tubes. For TCRbeta analysis, collaborator samples were shipped as frozen whole blood, as isolated PBMCs, or as DNA extracted from either sample type. The germline V gene yields MNHEY for CDR1 and SVGAGI for CDR2. The CDR3, from cysteine to phenylalanine, totals 13 residues. Only the CDR3 part of the read is kept: 39 bases, read in frame from the first base. A word on this clone: This clone's antigen is unknown. The junction departs from germline at one end; a sequencing error may be responsible.

The paper's findings and limits, for the study overall: Clinical and demographic metadata were provided uncurated, with the amount varying by source and participant.

The sequence was collected from a human donor in a cohort sampled during active COVID-19. The chain uses TRBV6-5 and TRBJ2-7; the D gene identity is not certain. The material sequenced was peripheral blood. CDR3 reads: CASSPQPDLIADF. The DNA sequence reads TGTGCCAGCAGCCCCCAGCCCGACCTCATTGCGGACTTC.